This T cell receptor (beta chain) is drawn from a study of T-cell memory formation after mild COVID-19 (dated by TCRdb to the early 2020s). Background for the entire study: TCR sequence clusters from the two donors were largely donor specific. Two young, previously healthy adult volunteers, one female and one male, were included in the cohort. Longitudinal TCRalpha and TCRbeta repertoire sequencing tracked T-cell clones expanding and contracting after mild COVID-19 in a couple of donors.

Sequencing took place on an Illumina NovaSeq 6000. TCRalpha and TCRbeta cDNA libraries were constructed by 5'RACE with constant-segment primers, with sample barcodes and unique molecular identifiers being introduced. Trizol reagent was used to extract RNA from every sample. The libraries were amplified in two PCR steps, and the second step added a second sample barcode and Illumina TruSeq adapters. Sequencing of the libraries was done on an Illumina NovaSeq, producing 2 x 150 bp paired-end reads. The original methods were these. With migec v1.2.7, reads were demultiplexed and then collapsed into UMI-guided consensus sequences. Using mixcr v2.1.11, the UMI consensuses were aligned to TRA and TRB V and J templates and assembled into clonotypes. Expanded or contracted clonotypes were those called significant by both edgeR and NoisET, with noise models trained on biological replicates. edgeR calls used a false discovery rate-adjusted p below 0.01 and a log2 fold-change threshold of 1. PCA with hierarchical clustering of max-normalized trajectories of the 1000 most abundant clonotypes was used as exploratory dynamics analysis. The CD4 or CD8 phenotype of responding clones was assigned using the separately sequenced CD4+ and CD8+ repertoires. TCRdb redid the processing of the public reads, applying fastp at Q25 and MiXCR, and retained in-frame beta chains. Each entry is one CDR3 protein sequence, shown with its most common DNA and genes. The V and J calls come from TCRdb's annotation, not from the publication. The table for this sample lists about 110,000 distinct CDR3 sequences; 15% to 20% of them were counted only once. The top ten constitute approximately 5.5% of the sample.

From the germline V gene, CDR1 is SQVTM and CDR2 is ANQGSEA. The CDR3, from cysteine to phenylalanine, totals 12 residues. Left in the record is the CDR3 DNA by itself, 36 bases read in frame from the first base. V loses 6 bases at its end and J loses 4 bases; junction bases beyond the gene matches: 4. Overall study results and their limits: SARS-CoV-2 specificity of the second-wave clones peaking on day 37 was not confirmed. Contracting CD4+ clones were found mainly in CM and EM memory subsets, while CD8+ clones were enriched in EMRA. Some responding clones were detected in pre-infection memory, suggesting pre-existing cross-reactive memory T cells joined the SARS-CoV-2 response. The study covered only a couple of mild cases, and larger cohorts including severe cases with pre-infection samples were considered necessary. Balanced CD4/CD8 phenotypes were observed for clones contracting from day 15 to 85, whereas a bias towards CD4+ was observed for a second wave of clones expanding from day 15 to 37.

This clonotype was counted between two and nine times. The specificity of this receptor is unknown. No base quality information exists; no much larger clone differs at one position. Ficoll-Paque density gradient centrifugation was used to isolate PBMCs. The sequenced sample was PBMCs or a T cell subset sorted from them (not recorded which). The sequence derives from a man younger than 35 who had mild COVID-19 (a few samples of this study predate the infection). The sample titles of this study are shuffled in the database, so cell type and time point are left out; the donor was told from shared clones. The sequence is built from TRBV29-1 and TRBJ2-5; the central 8 bases match TRBD1. The CDR3 protein is CSVVTGAETQYF. The DNA sequence is given as TGCAGCGTCGTGACAGGGGCAGAGACCCAGTACTTC.